This TCR beta chain was sequenced for a study of siplizumab effects on memory and regulatory T cells. As for this clone: Its antigen remains unknown.

Study-level results: Naive T cells apparently outstripped memory cells in diversity and seemed major alloresponse contributors. Mapping to unstimulated subsets was achieved for only a minor fraction of alloreactive clones.

CDR3 length equals 14 residues. Trimming pared 6 bases from V and 3 bases from J, leaving 12 bases between. Germline V gene lookup returns CDR1 LNHDA and CDR2 SQIVND (reference sequence). Per individual sample, 95,000 to 100,000 TCR templates were assayed. Sequencing was performed with immunoSEQ multiplex PCR; in TCRdb, only in-frame clones are kept and a portion is missing. This table has about 82,000 clones, 87% appearing once. Sequencing was performed on Tregs sorted from blood. The rearrangement joins TRBV19 to TRBJ2-1; weak D call: TRBD2 (7 bases). This clonotype was obtained from a human donor in good health. As DNA, the CDR3 is TGTGCCAGTAGATTAGGGGGGGGCTACAATGAGCAGTTCTTC. Protein product: CASRLGGGYNEQFF.